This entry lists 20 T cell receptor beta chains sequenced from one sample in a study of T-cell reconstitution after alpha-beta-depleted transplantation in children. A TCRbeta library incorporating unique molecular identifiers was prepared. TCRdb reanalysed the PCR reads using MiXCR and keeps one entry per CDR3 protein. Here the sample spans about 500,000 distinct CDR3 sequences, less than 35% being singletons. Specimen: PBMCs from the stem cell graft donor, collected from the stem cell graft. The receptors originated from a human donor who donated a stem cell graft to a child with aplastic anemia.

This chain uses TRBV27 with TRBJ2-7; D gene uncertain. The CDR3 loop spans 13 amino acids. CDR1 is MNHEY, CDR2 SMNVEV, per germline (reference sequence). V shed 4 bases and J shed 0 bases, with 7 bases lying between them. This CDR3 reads CASSSPSSYEQYF. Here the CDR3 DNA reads TGTGCCAGCAGTTCACCGAGCTCCTACGAGCAGTACTTC.

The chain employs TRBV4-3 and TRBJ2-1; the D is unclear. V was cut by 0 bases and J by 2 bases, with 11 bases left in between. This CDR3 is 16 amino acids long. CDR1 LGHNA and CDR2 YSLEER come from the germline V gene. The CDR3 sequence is CASSQEYRAPYNEQFF. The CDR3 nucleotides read TGCGCCAGCAGCCAAGAGTACCGAGCCCCCTACAATGAGCAGTTCTTC.

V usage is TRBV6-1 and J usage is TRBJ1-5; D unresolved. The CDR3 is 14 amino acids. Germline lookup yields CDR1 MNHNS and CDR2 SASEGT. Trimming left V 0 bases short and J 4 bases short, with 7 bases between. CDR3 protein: CASSEAPGNQPQHF. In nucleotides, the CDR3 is TGTGCCAGCAGTGAAGCTCCGGGGAATCAGCCCCAGCATTTT.

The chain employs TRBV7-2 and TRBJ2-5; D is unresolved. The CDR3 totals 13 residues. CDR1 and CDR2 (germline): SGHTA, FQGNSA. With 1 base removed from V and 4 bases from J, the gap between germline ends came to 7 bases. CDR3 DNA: TGTGCCAGCAGCTTAGGGATTCCAGAGACCCAGTACTTC. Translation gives CASSLGIPETQYF.

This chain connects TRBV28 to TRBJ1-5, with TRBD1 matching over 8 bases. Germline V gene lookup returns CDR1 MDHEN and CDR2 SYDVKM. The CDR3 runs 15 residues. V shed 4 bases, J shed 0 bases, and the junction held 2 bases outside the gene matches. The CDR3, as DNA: TGTGCCAGCAGTTGGACAGGGTCTAGCAATCAGCCCCAGCATTTT. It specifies CASSWTGSSNQPQHF.

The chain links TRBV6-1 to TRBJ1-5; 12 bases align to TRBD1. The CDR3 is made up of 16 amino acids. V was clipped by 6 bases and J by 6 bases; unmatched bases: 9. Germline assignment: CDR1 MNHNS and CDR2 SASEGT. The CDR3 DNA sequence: TGTGCCAGCAGAGCCGGGACAGGGGGCTTTGGTCAGCCCCAGCATTTT. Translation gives CASRAGTGGFGQPQHF.

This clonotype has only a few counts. CDR3 protein: CASSARRGSYTF. The CDR3 DNA reads TGTGCCAGCAGCGCCCGAAGGGGAAGCTACACCTTC. The rearrangement joins TRBV9 to TRBJ1-2; D possibly corresponds to TRBD1 (5 bases). V was cut by 3 bases and J by 9 bases, with 12 bases left in between. This CDR3 comprises 12 residues. Germline-derived CDR1 and CDR2 are SGDLS and YYNGEE.

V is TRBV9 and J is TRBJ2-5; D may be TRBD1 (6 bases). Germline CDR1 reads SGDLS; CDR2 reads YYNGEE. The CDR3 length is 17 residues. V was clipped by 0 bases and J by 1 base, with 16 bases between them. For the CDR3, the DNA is TGTGCCAGCAGCGTAGCTTGGGGCGGACAGTCCCAAGAGACCCAGTACTTC. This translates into CASSVAWGGQSQETQYF. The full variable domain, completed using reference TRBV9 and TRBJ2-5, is DSGVTQTPKHLITATGQRVTLRCSPRSGDLSVYWYQQSLDQGLQFLIQYYNGEERAKGNILERFSAQQFPDLHSELNLSSLELGDSALYFCASSVAWGGQSQETQYFGPGTRLLVL.

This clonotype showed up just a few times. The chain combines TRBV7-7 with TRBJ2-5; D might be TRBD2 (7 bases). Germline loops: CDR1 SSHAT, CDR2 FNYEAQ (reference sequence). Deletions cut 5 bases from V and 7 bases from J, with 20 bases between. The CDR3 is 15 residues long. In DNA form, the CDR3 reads TGTGCCAGCAGCCAAGGGGGGGTAACTGTGAGGACCCAGTACTTC. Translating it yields CASSQGGVTVRTQYF. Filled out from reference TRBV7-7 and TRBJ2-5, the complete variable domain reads GAGVSQSPRYKVTKRGQDVTLRCDPISSHATLYWYQQALGQGPEFLTYFNYEAQPDKSGLPSDRFSAERPEGSISTLTIQRTEQRDSAMYRCASSQGGVTVRTQYFGPGTRLLVL.

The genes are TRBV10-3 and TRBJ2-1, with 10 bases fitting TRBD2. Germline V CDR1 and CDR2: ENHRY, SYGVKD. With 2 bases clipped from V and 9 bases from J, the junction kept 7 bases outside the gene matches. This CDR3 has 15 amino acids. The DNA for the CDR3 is TGTGCCATCAGTGAGGAAGCGGGAGGGCTGGTTGAGCAGTTCTTC. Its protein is CAISEEAGGLVEQFF.

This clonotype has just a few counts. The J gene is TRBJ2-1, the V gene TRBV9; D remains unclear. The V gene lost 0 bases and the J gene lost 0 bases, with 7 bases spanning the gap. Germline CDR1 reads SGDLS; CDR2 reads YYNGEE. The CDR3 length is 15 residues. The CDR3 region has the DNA TGTGCCAGCAGCGTAGGGTACAGCTCCTACAATGAGCAGTTCTTC. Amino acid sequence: CASSVGYSSYNEQFF.

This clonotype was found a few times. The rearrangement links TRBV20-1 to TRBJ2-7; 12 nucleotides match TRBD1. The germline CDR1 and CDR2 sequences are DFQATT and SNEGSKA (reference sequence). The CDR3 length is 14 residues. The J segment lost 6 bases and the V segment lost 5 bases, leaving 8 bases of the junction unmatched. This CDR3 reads CSASPGTGGREQYF. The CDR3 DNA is TGCAGTGCTTCTCCCGGGACAGGGGGCCGCGAGCAGTACTTC.

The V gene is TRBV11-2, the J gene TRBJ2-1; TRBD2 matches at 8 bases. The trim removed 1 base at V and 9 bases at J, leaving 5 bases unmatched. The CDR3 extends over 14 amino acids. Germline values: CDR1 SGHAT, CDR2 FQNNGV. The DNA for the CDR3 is TGTGCCAGCAGCTTAGTTGCGGGAGGCGGTGAGCAGTTCTTC. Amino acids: CASSLVAGGGEQFF.

The CDR3, as DNA: TGTGCCCTCGGAAACACCATATATTTT. Translation gives CALGNTIYF. The chain employs TRBV7-9 and TRBJ1-3; D gene uncertain. Germline CDR1 SEHNR, CDR2 FQNEAQ (reference sequence). The length of the CDR3 is 9 residues. The V end lost 11 bases, the J end lost 4 bases, and 3 bases lay between the germline ends.

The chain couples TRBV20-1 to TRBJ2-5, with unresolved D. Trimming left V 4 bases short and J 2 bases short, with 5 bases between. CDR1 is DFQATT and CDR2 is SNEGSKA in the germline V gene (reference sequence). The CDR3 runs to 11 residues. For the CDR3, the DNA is TGCAGTGCTAATAGGCAAGAGACCCAGTACTTC. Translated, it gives CSANRQETQYF.

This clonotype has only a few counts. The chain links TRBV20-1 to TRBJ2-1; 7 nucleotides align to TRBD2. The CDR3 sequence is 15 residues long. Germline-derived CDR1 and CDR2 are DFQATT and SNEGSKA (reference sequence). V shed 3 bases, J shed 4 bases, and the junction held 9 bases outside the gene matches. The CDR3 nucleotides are TGCAGTGCTAGGGGAGGGTTAGCGGTATACAATGAGCAGTTCTTC. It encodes CSARGGLAVYNEQFF.

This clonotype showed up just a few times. This CDR3 is CASSRPGQARKTQYF. The CDR3 nucleotides read TGTGCCAGCAGCAGACCGGGACAGGCACGGAAGACCCAGTACTTC. This chain connects TRBV5-8 to TRBJ2-5, with 8 bases that match TRBD1. Germline loops: CDR1 SGHTS, CDR2 YDEGEE. V trimming: 4 bases; J trimming: 6 bases; junction bases outside the gene matches: 11. The length of the CDR3 is 15 residues.

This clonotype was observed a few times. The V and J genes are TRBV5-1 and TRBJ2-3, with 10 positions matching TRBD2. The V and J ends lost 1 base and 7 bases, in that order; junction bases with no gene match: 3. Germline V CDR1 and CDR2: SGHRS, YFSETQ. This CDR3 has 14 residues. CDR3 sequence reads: CASSLTSGNNTQYF. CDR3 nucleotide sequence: TGCGCCAGCAGCTTGACTAGCGGGAATAATACGCAGTATTTT.

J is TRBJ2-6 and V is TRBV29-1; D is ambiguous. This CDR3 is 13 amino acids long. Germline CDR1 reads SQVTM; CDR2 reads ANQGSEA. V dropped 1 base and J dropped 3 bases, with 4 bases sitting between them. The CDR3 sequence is CSVEVSGANVLTF. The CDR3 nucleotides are TGCAGCGTTGAAGTCAGTGGGGCCAACGTCCTGACTTTC. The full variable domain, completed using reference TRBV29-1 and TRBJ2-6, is SAVISQKPSRDICQRGTSLTIQCQVDSQVTMMFWYRQQPGQSLTLIATANQGSEATYESGFVIDKFPISRPNLTFSTLTVSNMSPEDSSIYLCSVEVSGANVLTFGAGSRLTVL.

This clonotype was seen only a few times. The DNA of the CDR3 is TGTGCCAGCAGCGAGGGGGTTGGCAATCAGCCCCAGCATTTT. Its translation is CASSEGVGNQPQHF. The chain uses TRBV9 and TRBJ1-5, with D perhaps matching TRBD1 (6 bases). The CDR3 runs to 14 residues. Trimming took 3 bases from V and 2 from J, leaving 9 bases between them. The germline V gene has CDR1 SGDLS and CDR2 YYNGEE.